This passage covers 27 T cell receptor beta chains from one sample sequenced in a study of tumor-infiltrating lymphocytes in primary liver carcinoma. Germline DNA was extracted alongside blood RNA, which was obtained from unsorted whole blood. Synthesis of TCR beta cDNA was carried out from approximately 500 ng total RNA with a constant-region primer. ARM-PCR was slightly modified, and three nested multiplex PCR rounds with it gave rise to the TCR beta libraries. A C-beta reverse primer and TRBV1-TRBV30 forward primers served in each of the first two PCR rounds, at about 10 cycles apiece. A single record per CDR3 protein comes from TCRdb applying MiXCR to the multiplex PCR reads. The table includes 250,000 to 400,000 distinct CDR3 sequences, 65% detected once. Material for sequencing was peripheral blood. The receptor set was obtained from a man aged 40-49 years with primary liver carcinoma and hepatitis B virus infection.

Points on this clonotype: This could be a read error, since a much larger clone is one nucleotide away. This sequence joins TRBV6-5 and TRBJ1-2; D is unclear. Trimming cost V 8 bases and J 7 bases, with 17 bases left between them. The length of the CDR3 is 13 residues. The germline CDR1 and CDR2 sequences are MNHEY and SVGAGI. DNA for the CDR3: TGTGCCAGCCATCCTTCGACATGGTCTGGCTACACCTTC. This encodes CASHPSTWSGYTF.

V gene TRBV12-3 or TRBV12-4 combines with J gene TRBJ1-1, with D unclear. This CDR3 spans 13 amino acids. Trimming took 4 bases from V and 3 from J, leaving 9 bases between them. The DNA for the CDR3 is TGTGCCAGCAGTTATGGGGTTGACACTGAAGCTTTCTTT. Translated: CASSYGVDTEAFF.

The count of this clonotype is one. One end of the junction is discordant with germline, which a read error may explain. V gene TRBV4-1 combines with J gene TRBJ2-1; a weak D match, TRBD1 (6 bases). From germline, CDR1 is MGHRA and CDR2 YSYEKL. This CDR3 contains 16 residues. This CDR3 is CASRRQDLFDGDEQFF. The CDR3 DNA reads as TGTGCCAGCAGGCGACAGGACCTTTTCGATGGAGATGAACAGTTCTTC.

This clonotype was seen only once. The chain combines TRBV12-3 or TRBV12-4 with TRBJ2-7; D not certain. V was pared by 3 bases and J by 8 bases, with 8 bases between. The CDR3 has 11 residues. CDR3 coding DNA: TGTGCCAGCAGTTTGGGCGGCAAGCAGTACTTC. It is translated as CASSLGGKQYF.

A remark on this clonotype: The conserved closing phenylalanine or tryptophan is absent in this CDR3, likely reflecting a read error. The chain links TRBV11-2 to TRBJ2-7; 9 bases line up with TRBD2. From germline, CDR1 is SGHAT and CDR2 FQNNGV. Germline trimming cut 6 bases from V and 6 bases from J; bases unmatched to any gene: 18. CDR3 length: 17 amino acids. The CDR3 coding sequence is TGTGCCAGCAGGTCGGGGACTAGCAGGAGCCTCGGGGGCGAGCAGTACTTA. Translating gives CASRSGTSRSLGGEQYL.

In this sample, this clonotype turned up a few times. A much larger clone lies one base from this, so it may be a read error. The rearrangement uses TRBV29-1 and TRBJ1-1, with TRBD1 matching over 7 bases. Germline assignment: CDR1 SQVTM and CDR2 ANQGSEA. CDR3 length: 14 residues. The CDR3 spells CSGSDRVMNTEVFF. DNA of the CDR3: TGCAGCGGATCTGACAGGGTCATGAACACTGAAGTTTTCTTT. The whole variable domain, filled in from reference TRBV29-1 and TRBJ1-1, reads SAVISQKPSRDICQRGTSLTIQCQVDSQVTMMFWYRQQPGQSLTLIATANQGSEATYESGFVIDKFPISRPNLTFSTLTVSNMSPEDSSIYLCSGSDRVMNTEVFFGQGTRLTVV.

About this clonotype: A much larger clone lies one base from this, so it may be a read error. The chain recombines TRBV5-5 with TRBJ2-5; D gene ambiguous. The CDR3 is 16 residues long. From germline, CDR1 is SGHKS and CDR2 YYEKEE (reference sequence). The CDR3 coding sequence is TGTGCCAGCAGCTTGGTCACCAGTCCCCTCCAAGGGACCCAGTACTTC. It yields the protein CASSLVTSPLQGTQYF. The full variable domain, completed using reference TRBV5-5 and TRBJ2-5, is DAGVTQSPTHLIKTRGQQVTLRCSPISGHKSVSWYQQVLGQGPQFIFQYYEKEERGRGNFPDRFSARQFPNYSSELNVNALLLGDSALYLCASSLVTSPLQGTQYFGPGTRLLVL.

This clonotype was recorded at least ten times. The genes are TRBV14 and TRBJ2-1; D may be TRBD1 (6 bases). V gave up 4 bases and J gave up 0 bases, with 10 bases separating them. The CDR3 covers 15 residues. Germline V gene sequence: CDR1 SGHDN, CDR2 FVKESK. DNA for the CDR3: TGTGCCAGCAGCCCACAGGGCAGCTCCTACAATGAGCAGTTCTTC. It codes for CASSPQGSSYNEQFF.

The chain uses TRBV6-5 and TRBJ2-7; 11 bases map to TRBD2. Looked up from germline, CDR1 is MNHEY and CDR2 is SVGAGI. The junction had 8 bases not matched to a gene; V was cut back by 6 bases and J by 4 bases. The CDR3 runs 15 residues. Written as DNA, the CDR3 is TGTGCCAGCAGCCGGACTAGCGGGCGAACTTACGAGCAGTACTTC. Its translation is CASSRTSGRTYEQYF.

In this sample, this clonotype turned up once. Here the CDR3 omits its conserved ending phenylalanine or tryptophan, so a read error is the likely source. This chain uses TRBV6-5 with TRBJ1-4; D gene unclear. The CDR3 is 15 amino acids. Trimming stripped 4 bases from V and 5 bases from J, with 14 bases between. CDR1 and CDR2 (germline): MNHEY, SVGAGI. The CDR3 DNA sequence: TGTGCCAGCAGTTCCGCCGTGGCTACCAATGAAAAACTGTTTTCT. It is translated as CASSSAVATNEKLFS.

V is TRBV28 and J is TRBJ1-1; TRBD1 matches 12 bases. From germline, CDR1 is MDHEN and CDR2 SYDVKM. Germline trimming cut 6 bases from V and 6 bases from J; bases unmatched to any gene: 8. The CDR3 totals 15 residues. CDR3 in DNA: TGTGCCAGCAGACCACCGGGACAGGGGGCGGCTGAAGCTTTCTTT. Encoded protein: CASRPPGQGAAEAFF. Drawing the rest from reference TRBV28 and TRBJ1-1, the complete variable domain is DVKVTQSSRYLVKRTGEKVFLECVQDMDHENMFWYRQDPGLGLRLIYFSYDVKMKEKGDIPEGYSVSREKKERFSLILESASTNQTSMYLCASRPPGQGAAEAFFGQGTRLTVV.

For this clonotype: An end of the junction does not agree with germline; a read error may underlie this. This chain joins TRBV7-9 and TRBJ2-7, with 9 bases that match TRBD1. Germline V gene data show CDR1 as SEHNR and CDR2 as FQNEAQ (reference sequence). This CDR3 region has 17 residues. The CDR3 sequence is CVSSPGDRDPFSYEQYF. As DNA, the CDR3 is TGTGTCAGCAGCCCGGGGGACAGGGACCCTTTCTCCTACGAGCAGTACTTC.

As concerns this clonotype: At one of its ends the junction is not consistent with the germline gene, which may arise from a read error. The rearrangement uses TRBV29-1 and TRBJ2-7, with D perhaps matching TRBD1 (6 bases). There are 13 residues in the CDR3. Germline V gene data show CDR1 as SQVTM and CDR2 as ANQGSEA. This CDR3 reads CSPGAGTSYEQYF. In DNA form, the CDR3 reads TGCAGCCCCGGGGCAGGGACATCCTACGAGCAGTACTTT.

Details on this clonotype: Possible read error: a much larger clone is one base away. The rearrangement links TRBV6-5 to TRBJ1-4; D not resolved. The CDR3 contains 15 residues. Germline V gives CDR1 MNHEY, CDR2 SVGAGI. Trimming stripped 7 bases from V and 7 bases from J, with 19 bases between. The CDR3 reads CASKESSGVGEKLFF. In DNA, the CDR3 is TGTGCCAGCAAAGAGAGTAGCGGGGTTGGTGAAAAACTGTTTTTT.

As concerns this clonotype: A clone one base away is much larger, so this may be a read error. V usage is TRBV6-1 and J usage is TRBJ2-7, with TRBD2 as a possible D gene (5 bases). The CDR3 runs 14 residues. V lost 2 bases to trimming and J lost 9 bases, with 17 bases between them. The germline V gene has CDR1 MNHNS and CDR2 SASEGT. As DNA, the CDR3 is TGTGCCAGCAGTGAAAGCGGCGGATCTACGGGGCAGTACTTC. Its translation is CASSESGGSTGQYF.

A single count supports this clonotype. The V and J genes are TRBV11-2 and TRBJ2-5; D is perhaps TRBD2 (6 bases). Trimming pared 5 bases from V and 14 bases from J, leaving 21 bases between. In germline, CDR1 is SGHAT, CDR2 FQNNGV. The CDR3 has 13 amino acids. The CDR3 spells CASSLGGRSEHYF. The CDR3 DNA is TGTGCCAGCAGCCTCGGAGGGAGGAGCGAGCACTACTTC.

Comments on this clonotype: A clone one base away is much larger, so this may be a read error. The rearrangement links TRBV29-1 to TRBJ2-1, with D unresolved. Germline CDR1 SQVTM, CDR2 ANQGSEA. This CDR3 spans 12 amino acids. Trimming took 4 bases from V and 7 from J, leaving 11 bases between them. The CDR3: CSVASQQNEQFF. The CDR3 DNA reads TGCAGCGTTGCTTCCCAACAAAATGAGCAGTTCTTC.

The CDR3 here is CATSDLNPGGQETQYF. The CDR3 DNA sequence: TGTGCCACCAGTGATTTGAATCCGGGAGGGCAAGAGACCCAGTACTTC. The chain combines TRBV24-1 with TRBJ2-5; 8 bases fit TRBD2. In germline, CDR1 is KGHDR, CDR2 SFDVKD. The CDR3 is 16 amino acids. V trimming: 0 bases; J trimming: 2 bases; junction bases outside the gene matches: 4.

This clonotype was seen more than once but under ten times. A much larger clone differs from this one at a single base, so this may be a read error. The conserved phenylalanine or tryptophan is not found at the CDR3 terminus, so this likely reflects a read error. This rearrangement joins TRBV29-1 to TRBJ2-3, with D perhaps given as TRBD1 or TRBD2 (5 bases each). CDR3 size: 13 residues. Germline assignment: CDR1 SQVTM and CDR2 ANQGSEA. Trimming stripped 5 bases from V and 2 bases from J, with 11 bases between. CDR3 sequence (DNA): TGCAGCGTTCGGGGCACGATCACAGATACGCAGTATGTT. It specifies CSVRGTITDTQYV.

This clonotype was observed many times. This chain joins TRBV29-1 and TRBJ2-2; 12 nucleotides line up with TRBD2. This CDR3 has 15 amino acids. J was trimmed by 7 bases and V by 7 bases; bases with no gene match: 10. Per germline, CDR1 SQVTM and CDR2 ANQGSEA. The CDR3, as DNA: TGCAGCGCTACCCTAGCGGGAGGGTATAGCGGGGAGCTGTTTTTT. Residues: CSATLAGGYSGELFF.

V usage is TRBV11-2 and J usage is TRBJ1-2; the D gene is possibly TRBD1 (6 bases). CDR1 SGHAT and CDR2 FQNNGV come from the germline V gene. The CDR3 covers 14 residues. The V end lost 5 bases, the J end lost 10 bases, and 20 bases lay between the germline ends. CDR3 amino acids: CASSGRGLDCDYTF. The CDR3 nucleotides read TGTGCCAGCAGCGGCAGGGGTTTGGACTGTGACTACACCTTC. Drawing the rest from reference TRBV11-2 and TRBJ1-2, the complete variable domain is EAGVAQSPRYKIIEKRQSVAFWCNPISGHATLYWYQQILGQGPKLLIQFQNNGVVDDSQLPKDRFSAERLKGVDSTLKIQPAKLEDSAVYLCASSGRGLDCDYTFGSGTRLTVV.

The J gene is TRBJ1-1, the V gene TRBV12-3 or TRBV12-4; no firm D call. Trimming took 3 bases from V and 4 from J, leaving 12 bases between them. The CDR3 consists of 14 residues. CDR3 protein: CASSFRKGLTEAFF. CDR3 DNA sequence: TGTGCCAGCAGTTTTCGGAAAGGGCTCACTGAAGCTTTCTTT.

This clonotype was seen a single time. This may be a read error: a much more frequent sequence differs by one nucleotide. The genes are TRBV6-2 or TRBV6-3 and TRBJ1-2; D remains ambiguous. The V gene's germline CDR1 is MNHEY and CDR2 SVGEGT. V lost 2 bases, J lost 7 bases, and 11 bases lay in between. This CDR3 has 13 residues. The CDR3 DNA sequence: TGTGCCAGCAGTTACCCCGAGGGCTGTGGCTACACCTTC. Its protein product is CASSYPEGCGYTF.

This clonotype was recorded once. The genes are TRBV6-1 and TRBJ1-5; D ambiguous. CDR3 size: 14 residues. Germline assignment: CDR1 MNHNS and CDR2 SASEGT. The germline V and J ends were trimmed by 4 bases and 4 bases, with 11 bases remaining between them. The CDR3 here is CASSVLGSNQPQHF. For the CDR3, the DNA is TGTGCCAGCAGTGTCCTAGGTTCGAATCAGCCCCAGCATTTT.

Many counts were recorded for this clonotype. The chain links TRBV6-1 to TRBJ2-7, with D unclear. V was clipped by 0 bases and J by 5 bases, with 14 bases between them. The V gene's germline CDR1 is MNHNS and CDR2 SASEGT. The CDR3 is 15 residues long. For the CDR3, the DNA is TGTGCCAGCAGTGAAGCATTTTTAGGTCGCCACGAGCAGTACTTC. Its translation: CASSEAFLGRHEQYF.

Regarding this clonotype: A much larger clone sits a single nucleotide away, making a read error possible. As DNA, the CDR3 is TGTGCCAGCAGCCAAGACTCTAGGGCAGCGGGAATCGGGTACGAGCAGTACTTC. Translated, it gives CASSQDSRAAGIGYEQYF. The chain carries TRBV4-2 and TRBJ2-7, with 7 bases lining up with TRBD2. CDR1 LGHNA and CDR2 YNFKEQ come from the germline V gene. The J segment lost 4 bases and the V segment lost 0 bases, leaving 15 bases of the junction unmatched. The CDR3 has 18 residues.

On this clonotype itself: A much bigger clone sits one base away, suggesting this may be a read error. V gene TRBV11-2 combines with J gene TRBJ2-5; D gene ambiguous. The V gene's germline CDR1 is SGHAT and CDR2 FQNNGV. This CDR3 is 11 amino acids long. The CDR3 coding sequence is TGTGGCAGCACCGCCGGTTGGACCCAGTACTTC. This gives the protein CGSTAGWTQYF.